Listed below are T cell receptor beta chains from one sample, sequenced in a study of blood T cell repertoires in COVID-19. Measured with immunoSEQ multiplex PCR; TCRdb has only the in-frame clones, and not every one. Of some 130,000 clones in the sample, around 88% were seen once. The specimen was peripheral blood. The receptor source for this set is a man aged 50 or older with active or convalescent COVID-19. CDR3s include the opening cysteine and the closing phenylalanine or tryptophan. A D gene is named only where the DNA matches it firmly. Clone size is stated in some rows and not others, as once, few, many or a class when expanded.

abundance	d_gene	v_gene	j_gene	CDR3nt	CDR3aa
NA	TRBD1	TRBV18	TRBJ2-5	TGTGCCAGCTCACCCCCACAAGGACAGGGGCGAGAGACCCAGTACTTC	CASSPPQGQGRETQYF
NA	TRBD1	TRBV30	TRBJ2-7	TGTGCCTGGAGCCGGGACAGCTCCTACGAGCAGTACTTC	CAWSRDSSYEQYF
once	TRBD1	TRBV7-2	TRBJ2-5	TGTGCCAGCAGCGCGACAGGGGTTCAAGAGACCCAGTACTTC	CASSATGVQETQYF
NA	TRBD1	TRBV6-5	TRBJ1-1	TGTGCCAGCAGACCCCAGGGGGCATACACTGAAGCTTTCTTT	CASRPQGAYTEAFF
once	TRBD1	TRBV5-1	TRBJ2-7	TGCGCCAGCAGCTCAGTCGGGACAGGGGGCGAGCAGTACTTC	CASSSVGTGGEQYF
NA	TRBD2	TRBV5-1	TRBJ2-3	TGCGCCAGCAGCTTTATAGCGGGAGGCACAGATACGCAGTATTTT	CASSFIAGGTDTQYF
NA	TRBD2	TRBV10-3	TRBJ2-1	TGTGCCATCAGAGATCCCGGGACTAGCGGGAAAGGAGATTATTGGGAGCAGTTCTTC	CAIRDPGTSGKGDYWEQFF
NA	NA	TRBV27	TRBJ2-7	TGTGCCAGCAGTTTAGGGGGCCGTATTTACGAGCAGTACTTC	CASSLGGRIYEQYF
NA	NA	TRBV3-1/TRBV3-2	TRBJ1-3	TGTGCCAGCAGCCAAGTACGGGGAACTGGAAACACCATATATTTT	CASSQVRGTGNTIYF
NA	NA	TRBV7-8	TRBJ1-2	TGTGCCAGCAGCTTAGGAGATACTAACTATGGCTACACCTTC	CASSLGDTNYGYTF
NA	NA	TRBV5-4	TRBJ1-4	TGTGCCAGCAGCTCCCAACGGGGGTTTGAAGAAAAACTGTTTTTT	CASSSQRGFEEKLFF
NA	TRBD2	TRBV7-2	TRBJ2-7	TGTGCCAGCAGCTCACGGACTAGCGGGGGGTTGTACGAGCAGTACTTC	CASSSRTSGGLYEQYF
NA	TRBD1	TRBV7-2	TRBJ1-2	TGTGCCAGCAGCTTAGTGGGGGGGGGACAGGGTACCGGCTACACCTTC	CASSLVGGGQGTGYTF
few	TRBD2	TRBV30	TRBJ2-7	TGTGCCTGGAACGGACTAGCGGGGGCGTCTACCTACGAGCAGTACTTC	CAWNGLAGASTYEQYF
NA	NA	TRBV19	TRBJ1-1	TGTGCCAGTAGTATTCGGGAGCTGAACACTGAAGCTTTCTTT	CASSIRELNTEAFF
NA	TRBD1	TRBV6-5	TRBJ1-2	TGTGCCAGCCGGTACCGACAGGGGACGGACTATGGCTACACCTTC	CASRYRQGTDYGYTF
NA	TRBD1	TRBV3-1/TRBV3-2	TRBJ2-5	TGTGCCAGCAGACAGGGGAGAATCCATAAGAAACGAGAGACCCAGTACTTC	CASRQGRIHKKRETQYF
NA	TRBD1	TRBV29-1	TRBJ2-3	TGCAGCGTCCCGGGACAGCCGACGTCGGCCACAGATACGCAGTATTTT	CSVPGQPTSATDTQYF
once	NA	TRBV7-2	TRBJ1-5	TGTGCCAGCAGCTTCGTGGGAGGGGGTGATCAGCCCCAGCATTTT	CASSFVGGGDQPQHF
NA	NA	TRBV6-5	TRBJ1-5	TGTGCCAGCAGACCGGGAAGGAATCAGCCCCAGCATTTT	CASRPGRNQPQHF
NA	NA	TRBV1	TRBJ2-3	TGCACCAGCAGCCAAGACGGGAAGCCTAGCACAGATACGCAGTATTTT	CTSSQDGKPSTDTQYF
once	TRBD1	TRBV7-2	TRBJ1-6	TGTGCCAGCAGCCCCAGGACAGGGGTGGGGAATTCACCCCTCCACTTT	CASSPRTGVGNSPLHF
NA	TRBD2	TRBV3-1/TRBV3-2	TRBJ2-5	TGTGCCAGCAGACCAGAGCGGGAGGAGGAGACCCAGTACTTC	CASRPEREEETQYF
once	NA	TRBV3-1/TRBV3-2	TRBJ1-5	TGTGCCAGCAGCCAAGTTGCGGGTATCCAGCCCCAGCATTTT	CASSQVAGIQPQHF
NA	NA	TRBV28	TRBJ1-6	TGTGCCAGCAGTTTAGGGTCAGGGCGTTCACCCCTCCACTTT	CASSLGSGRSPLHF
NA	TRBD2	TRBV3-1/TRBV3-2	TRBJ2-7	TGTGCCAGCAGCCAAGATCGGCCTAGCGGTTCCTACGAGCAGTACTTC	CASSQDRPSGSYEQYF
NA	TRBD1	TRBV18	TRBJ2-5	TGTGCCAGCTCACCATCGGACAGGGGGCTCCAAGAGACCCAGTACTTC	CASSPSDRGLQETQYF
NA	TRBD2	TRBV6-5	TRBJ2-3	TGTGCCAGCAGTCAGCGGGGGCTGGGAGATACGCAGTATTTT	CASSQRGLGDTQYF
NA	TRBD1	TRBV9	TRBJ1-1	TGTGCCAGCAGCGCGGGGACAGGGTGGATGAACACTGAAGCTTTCTTT	CASSAGTGWMNTEAFF
NA	NA	TRBV6-5	TRBJ1-1	TGTGCCAGCAGTCAGGATTTGAACACTGAAGCTTTCTTT	CASSQDLNTEAFF
NA	NA	TRBV12-3/TRBV12-4	TRBJ2-3	TGTGCCAGCAGTTCCCGTTTTTCCGATACGCAGTATTTT	CASSSRFSDTQYF